This TCR beta chain derives from a study of cytomegalovirus exposure and HLA in healthy donors. As regards this clone: The antigen remains unidentified.

Per the germline V gene, CDR1 is SGHAT and CDR2 is FQDESV (reference sequence). The CDR3 spans 11 residues. V lost 0 bases to trimming and J lost 10 bases, with 6 bases between them. Sequencing used immunoSEQ multiplex PCR; TCRdb keeps in-frame clones, though not all of them. The repertoire has over 50,000 clones, about 96% of them found once; the top ten carry around 1.2%. Study-level points and caveats: According to a subsequent analysis, TCR clusters identified in the first cohort showed a tendency to co-occur across the 120 validation repertoires.

The chain combines TRBV11-1 with TRBJ1-1, with D hard to call. The sequencing sample was made of PBMCs. The receptor was isolated from a young woman in good health and CMV-seronegative. The CDR3 protein is CASSLAGSAFF. CDR3 in DNA: TGTGCCAGCAGCTTAGCCGGGTCAGCTTTCTTT.